This T cell receptor (beta chain) came from a study of blood T cell repertoires in COVID-19. Overall study: Both acute and convalescent COVID-19 samples were obtained from the United States, Italy and Spain. Nucleic acid was either cDNA or gDNA, and it came from T cells, B-cell-depleted T cells, or PBMCs.

How the authors handled the data: Reference gene primer amplification yielded estimated nucleated cell counts. Data came from immunoSEQ multiplex PCR; TCRdb stores just in-frame clones and leaves some out. V and J calls and clone size are as listed in that table; D and trimming were resolved from the DNA. The sample shows around 100,000 clones, roughly 90% of them seen only once. The CDR3 runs to 13 residues. The junction had 10 bases not matched to a gene; V was cut back by 10 bases and J by 5 bases. Germline-derived CDR1 and CDR2 are ENHRY and SYGVKD. Sequencing was performed on peripheral blood. The origin of this receptor is a woman of 80 years or more in a cohort sampled during active COVID-19. The chain uses TRBV10-3 and TRBJ2-5; 7 bases line up with TRBD2. The CDR3 here is CATQSGAAETQYF. The DNA for the CDR3 is TGTGCCACCCAAAGCGGGGCGGCGGAGACCCAGTACTTC.